A selection of T cell receptor beta chains follows, all from one sample in a study of response to subunit inactivated influenza vaccine. TCRdb called the RT-PCR reads again in MiXCR, with one record for every CDR3 protein. In the table there are around 750,000 distinct CDR3 sequences, about 20% of which are singletons. The sample here was PBMCs from blood, taken about 5 days after vaccination. The source is a man in his forties or fifties who received an inactivated influenza vaccine. Each CDR3 is given with its conserved first and last residue. The order of the fields is J gene, V gene, CDR3 protein.

j_gene: TRBJ2-7; v_gene: TRBV10-3; CDR3aa: CAISESTLRQGANEQYF
j_gene: TRBJ2-7; v_gene: TRBV7-9; CDR3aa: CASSFYPSGNEQYF
j_gene: TRBJ2-1; v_gene: TRBV9; CDR3aa: CASSHRETYNEQFF
j_gene: TRBJ2-3; v_gene: TRBV11-1; CDR3aa: CATSAGERDTQYF
j_gene: TRBJ2-1; v_gene: TRBV12-3/TRBV12-4; CDR3aa: CASSLATGNEQFF
j_gene: TRBJ2-5; v_gene: TRBV6-6; CDR3aa: CASTRDYIETQYF
j_gene: TRBJ2-7; v_gene: TRBV28; CDR3aa: CASSIGSYEQYF
j_gene: TRBJ2-5; v_gene: TRBV29-1; CDR3aa: CSAGLAGGYGTQYF
j_gene: TRBJ2-2; v_gene: TRBV7-2; CDR3aa: CASSLAGGAGTGELFF
j_gene: TRBJ1-6; v_gene: TRBV5-1; CDR3aa: CASSGMDSPLHF
j_gene: TRBJ2-6; v_gene: TRBV7-2; CDR3aa: CASSPRPGANVLTF
j_gene: TRBJ2-1; v_gene: TRBV4-3; CDR3aa: CASSQVDESSYNEQFF
j_gene: TRBJ1-5; v_gene: TRBV6-1; CDR3aa: CASRAVPNQPQHF
j_gene: TRBJ2-7; v_gene: TRBV4-2; CDR3aa: CASSQDGTGATSYEQYF
j_gene: TRBJ2-5; v_gene: TRBV5-1; CDR3aa: CASSLDGDRGLQETQYF
j_gene: TRBJ2-6; v_gene: TRBV5-1; CDR3aa: CASTPRGSSGANVLTF
j_gene: TRBJ2-7; v_gene: TRBV4-3; CDR3aa: CASSQAPGDEQYF
j_gene: TRBJ2-1; v_gene: TRBV7-8; CDR3aa: CASSSPLSEQFF
j_gene: TRBJ1-4; v_gene: TRBV6-1; CDR3aa: CASSDPSGHLFF
j_gene: TRBJ2-7; v_gene: TRBV12-3/TRBV12-4; CDR3aa: CASSHQSGYEQYF
j_gene: TRBJ1-6; v_gene: TRBV7-9; CDR3aa: CASSLYPASYNSPLHF
j_gene: TRBJ2-5; v_gene: TRBV3-1; CDR3aa: CASSQIGSDETQYF
j_gene: TRBJ1-2; v_gene: TRBV6-2/TRBV6-3; CDR3aa: CASSYSGTGRGDYGYTF
j_gene: TRBJ2-1; v_gene: TRBV7-2; CDR3aa: CASSLAGGRNEQFF
j_gene: TRBJ2-2; v_gene: TRBV11-2; CDR3aa: CASSPQGAPDTGELFF
j_gene: TRBJ2-7; v_gene: TRBV7-9; CDR3aa: CASSLSTGEQYF
j_gene: TRBJ2-3; v_gene: TRBV9; CDR3aa: CASSVGITQYF
j_gene: TRBJ2-1; v_gene: TRBV9; CDR3aa: CASSVFQGPDNEQFF